A selection of T cell receptor beta chains follows, all from one sample in a study of response to subunit inactivated influenza vaccine. From the RT-PCR reads, TCRdb called clonotypes with MiXCR, one entry per CDR3 protein. The sample shows 710,000 or so distinct CDR3 sequences, about a sixth of them seen only once. The specimen was PBMCs from blood, collected roughly 12 days after vaccination. Every receptor here comes from a man aged 50 to 59 who received an inactivated influenza vaccine. CDR3s include the opening cysteine and the closing phenylalanine or tryptophan. The D gene is left open where the match is weak. Clone size, where shown, is once, few, many, or a class for clones that have expanded.

D: TRBD2; V: TRBV3-1; J: TRBJ2-1; size: few; DNA: TGTGCCAGCAGCCGGCTAGGACTAGCGGGGGGCAATGAGCAGTTCTTC; CDR3: CASSRLGLAGGNEQFF
D: TRBD2; V: TRBV12-3/TRBV12-4; J: TRBJ2-3; size: few; DNA: TGTGCCAGCAGTTTAGCGCTAGCGGGGGGGCTGGATACGCAGTATTTT; CDR3: CASSLALAGGLDTQYF
D: .; V: TRBV29-1; J: TRBJ1-1; size: few; DNA: TGCAGCGCCGTGGGTCAGGGACAAGGAGCTTTCTTT; CDR3: CSAVGQGQGAFF
D: TRBD2; V: TRBV4-2; J: TRBJ2-7; size: few; DNA: TGTGCCAGCAGCCAACCTCGGACTAGCGGGTCCTACGAGCAGTACTTC; CDR3: CASSQPRTSGSYEQYF
D: TRBD1; V: TRBV5-1; J: TRBJ1-4; size: .; DNA: TGCGCCAGCAGCTTGACAGGGGTCAATAATGAAAAACTGTTTTTT; CDR3: CASSLTGVNNEKLFF
D: .; V: TRBV5-1; J: TRBJ2-3; size: few; DNA: TGCGCCAGCCGCAACAGAAGCACAGATACGCAGTATTTT; CDR3: CASRNRSTDTQYF
D: .; V: TRBV4-2; J: TRBJ2-7; size: .; DNA: TGTGCCAGCTCTGGGGATTCGACCGAGCAGTACTTC; CDR3: CASSGDSTEQYF
D: .; V: TRBV6-6; J: TRBJ1-1; size: .; DNA: TGTGCCAGCCTCGGCGACACTGAAGCTTTCTTT; CDR3: CASLGDTEAFF
D: .; V: TRBV10-3; J: TRBJ1-6; size: .; DNA: TGTGCCATCAGTGGGGTGGAGGGTCGGAATTCACCCCTCCACTTT; CDR3: CAISGVEGRNSPLHF
D: .; V: TRBV28; J: TRBJ2-5; size: few; DNA: TGTGCCAGCAGTCTGGCGGGGCGGCTCCAAGAGACCCAGTACTTC; CDR3: CASSLAGRLQETQYF
D: TRBD1; V: TRBV10-3; J: TRBJ1-5; size: few; DNA: TGTGCCACCCGGGACAGGGGACCCAATCAGCCCCAGCATTTT; CDR3: CATRDRGPNQPQHF
D: .; V: TRBV7-2; J: TRBJ1-5; size: few; DNA: TGTGCCAGCAGCTTATTTTCAGGGACCTACAGCAATCAGCCCCAGCATTTT; CDR3: CASSLFSGTYSNQPQHF
D: TRBD1; V: TRBV20-1; J: TRBJ1-1; size: .; DNA: TGCAGTGCTAGAGTAGGAACAGGGGGCTCTGAAGCTTTCTTT; CDR3: CSARVGTGGSEAFF
D: .; V: TRBV4-1; J: TRBJ1-4; size: few; DNA: TGCGCCAGCAGCCAAGTCTCGGGGTCCGAAAAACTGTTTTTT; CDR3: CASSQVSGSEKLFF
D: TRBD1; V: TRBV11-2; J: TRBJ2-3; size: .; DNA: TGTGCCAGCAGCCCGACAGGGGTAGATACGCAGTATTTT; CDR3: CASSPTGVDTQYF
D: .; V: TRBV7-2; J: TRBJ2-1; size: many; DNA: TGTGCCAGCAGCTTAAGGTTCTATGAGCAGTTCTTC; CDR3: CASSLRFYEQFF
D: TRBD2; V: TRBV11-2; J: TRBJ2-7; size: .; DNA: TGTGCCAGCAGCTTATGGACTAGCGGGAGAGGCGAGCAGTACTTC; CDR3: CASSLWTSGRGEQYF
D: TRBD2; V: TRBV12-3/TRBV12-4; J: TRBJ2-5; size: .; DNA: TGTGCCAGCAGTTTAGGGGCTAGCGGGTACCAAGAGACCCAGTACTTC; CDR3: CASSLGASGYQETQYF
D: TRBD2; V: TRBV28; J: TRBJ2-4; size: .; DNA: TGTGCCAGCAGACGGGGGGGACTAGCGGGGTCCAAAAACATTCAGTACTTC; CDR3: CASRRGGLAGSKNIQYF
D: .; V: TRBV7-2; J: TRBJ2-2; size: many; DNA: TGTGCCAGCAGGCCTCCGGGACTCTCCACCGGGGAGCTGTTTTTT; CDR3: CASRPPGLSTGELFF
D: .; V: TRBV12-3/TRBV12-4; J: TRBJ1-3; size: few; DNA: TGTGCCAGCAGTTTTTTGTCGGGACACAGAAACACCATATATTTT; CDR3: CASSFLSGHRNTIYF
D: .; V: TRBV15; J: TRBJ2-7; size: .; DNA: TGTGCCACCAGCAGATTTAGGTCCGAGCAGTACTTC; CDR3: CATSRFRSEQYF
D: TRBD2; V: TRBV5-1; J: TRBJ2-3; size: many; DNA: TGCGCCAGCGCTAGCGGGAGGGCCTCCGATACGCAGTATTTT; CDR3: CASASGRASDTQYF
D: .; V: TRBV6-6; J: TRBJ2-5; size: .; DNA: TGTGCCATCCGAGGGATCGAGGAGACCCAGTACTTC; CDR3: CAIRGIEETQYF
D: TRBD2; V: TRBV6-2/TRBV6-3; J: TRBJ2-4; size: .; DNA: TGTGCCAGCAGTGGATTTGGACTAGCAGTAGCCAAAAACATTCAGTACTTC; CDR3: CASSGFGLAVAKNIQYF
D: .; V: TRBV28; J: TRBJ1-2; size: few; DNA: TGTGCCAGCAGTTTGAGGGGGGGCGTTGGCTACACCTTC; CDR3: CASSLRGGVGYTF
D: .; V: TRBV6-1; J: TRBJ2-1; size: few; DNA: TGTGCCAGCAGTGAACCCGGGAAGGAGCAGTTCTTC; CDR3: CASSEPGKEQFF
D: TRBD2; V: TRBV14; J: TRBJ2-1; size: .; DNA: TGTGCCAGCAGCCCGCCGGGACTAGCGGCTTACAATGAGCAGTTCTTC; CDR3: CASSPPGLAAYNEQFF
D: TRBD1; V: TRBV11-2; J: TRBJ2-5; size: few; DNA: TGTGCCAGCAGCTTACTTGACAGGGTCCAAGAGACCCAGTACTTC; CDR3: CASSLLDRVQETQYF
D: .; V: TRBV12-3/TRBV12-4; J: TRBJ1-5; size: many; DNA: TGTGCCAGCACTACCAACCGTTTTCAGCCCCAGCATTTT; CDR3: CASTTNRFQPQHF
D: .; V: TRBV29-1; J: TRBJ1-5; size: .; DNA: TGCAGCGTTTCGAGGGGGGTTAATCAGCCCCAGCATTTT; CDR3: CSVSRGVNQPQHF
D: TRBD1; V: TRBV12-3/TRBV12-4; J: TRBJ2-3; size: many; DNA: TGTGCCAGCACTTTGGGACAGGGGATTACAGATACGCAGTATTTT; CDR3: CASTLGQGITDTQYF
D: .; V: TRBV4-1; J: TRBJ2-3; size: many; DNA: TGCGCCAGCAGCCAAGTCGGGAAAGCGAGGGGCACAGATACGCAGTATTTT; CDR3: CASSQVGKARGTDTQYF
D: TRBD1; V: TRBV24-1; J: TRBJ2-1; size: few; DNA: TGTGCCACCAGTGGTCAGACAGGGACCCCCTACAATGAGCAGTTCTTC; CDR3: CATSGQTGTPYNEQFF
D: .; V: TRBV5-6; J: TRBJ2-3; size: few; DNA: TGTGCCAGCAGCTTAGGACGGGTGGGGTCAGATACGCAGTATTTT; CDR3: CASSLGRVGSDTQYF
D: .; V: TRBV12-3/TRBV12-4; J: TRBJ2-7; size: many; DNA: TGTGCCAGCAGCTTTGGTTTGTACGAGCAGTACTTC; CDR3: CASSFGLYEQYF
D: TRBD1; V: TRBV12-3/TRBV12-4; J: TRBJ2-1; size: .; DNA: TGTGCCAGCAGAAGCCCCGGGACAGGGGGATACAATGAGCAGTTCTTC; CDR3: CASRSPGTGGYNEQFF
D: .; V: TRBV10-3; J: TRBJ2-6; size: .; DNA: TGTGCCATCAGCCCGGACGGGAGCTCTGGGGCCAACGTCCTGACTTTC; CDR3: CAISPDGSSGANVLTF
D: .; V: TRBV11-2; J: TRBJ2-3; size: .; DNA: TGTGCCAGCAGCTCTAGGGGGACAGCGGGATTTCGCACAGATACGCAGTATTTT; CDR3: CASSSRGTAGFRTDTQYF
D: TRBD2; V: TRBV28; J: TRBJ2-3; size: once; DNA: TGTGCCAGCAGTTTCCTTCGGACTAGCGGGAGGCCCTCAGATACGCAGTATTTT; CDR3: CASSFLRTSGRPSDTQYF
D: .; V: TRBV18; J: TRBJ1-1; size: few; DNA: TGTGCCAGCTCACCACAGGGGGGGAACACTGAAGCTTTCTTT; CDR3: CASSPQGGNTEAFF
D: TRBD1; V: TRBV7-8; J: TRBJ1-1; size: .; DNA: TGTGCCAGCAGCGCAAGAGGGGGCATGTCGGGTGAAGCTTTCTTT; CDR3: CASSARGGMSGEAFF
D: .; V: TRBV9; J: TRBJ2-3; size: .; DNA: TGTGCCAGCAGCCGACGGCACGGGATAGCAGGTAGCACAGATACGCAGTATTTT; CDR3: CASSRRHGIAGSTDTQYF
D: TRBD1; V: TRBV4-2; J: TRBJ2-2; size: few; DNA: TGTGCCAGCAGCCAAGGTCGGACAGGGGATACCGGGGAGCTGTTTTTT; CDR3: CASSQGRTGDTGELFF
D: .; V: TRBV10-2; J: TRBJ1-1; size: few; DNA: TGCGCCAGCACCTCCGGCCGTCAGAACACTGAAGCTTTCTTT; CDR3: CASTSGRQNTEAFF
D: TRBD2; V: TRBV2; J: TRBJ2-7; size: .; DNA: TGTGCCAGCAGTATTAGCGGGGGACCCTGGGGCGAGCAGTACTTC; CDR3: CASSISGGPWGEQYF
D: .; V: TRBV9; J: TRBJ2-1; size: .; DNA: TGTGCCAGCAGCGTATTCGGATCTGCGAACAATGAGCAGTTCTTC; CDR3: CASSVFGSANNEQFF
D: .; V: TRBV9; J: TRBJ2-7; size: few; DNA: TGTGCCAGCAGCCTGACGGGGGCCCACCAGGAGCAGTACTTC; CDR3: CASSLTGAHQEQYF
D: .; V: TRBV10-2; J: TRBJ2-7; size: few; DNA: TGCGCCAGCAGTGAGATTGCGGGTACCTACGAGCAGTACTTC; CDR3: CASSEIAGTYEQYF
D: .; V: TRBV27; J: TRBJ2-1; size: few; DNA: TGTGCCAGCAGTTTATCTGCGAAGTCCTACAATGAGCAGTTCTTC; CDR3: CASSLSAKSYNEQFF
D: .; V: TRBV7-2; J: TRBJ2-1; size: .; DNA: TGTGCCAGCAGCCCGCGGGACTCCGGCGGGGCAAATGAGCAGTTCTTC; CDR3: CASSPRDSGGANEQFF
D: .; V: TRBV14; J: TRBJ2-7; size: .; DNA: TGTGCCAGCAGCCAAGGATCAGGGCCGGGTTACGAGCAGTACTTC; CDR3: CASSQGSGPGYEQYF
D: TRBD1; V: TRBV5-1; J: TRBJ1-1; size: few; DNA: TGCGCCAGCAGCTTGGGACAGGGAAAAAACACTGAAGCTTTCTTT; CDR3: CASSLGQGKNTEAFF
D: .; V: TRBV4-2; J: TRBJ2-7; size: few; DNA: TGTGCCAGCAGCCAAGATGCGCAACGACCCTCCGAGCAGTACTTC; CDR3: CASSQDAQRPSEQYF
D: .; V: TRBV6-2/TRBV6-3; J: TRBJ1-2; size: many; DNA: TGTGCCAGCAGTTACATTCGACAGGAGAACTATGGCTACACCTTC; CDR3: CASSYIRQENYGYTF